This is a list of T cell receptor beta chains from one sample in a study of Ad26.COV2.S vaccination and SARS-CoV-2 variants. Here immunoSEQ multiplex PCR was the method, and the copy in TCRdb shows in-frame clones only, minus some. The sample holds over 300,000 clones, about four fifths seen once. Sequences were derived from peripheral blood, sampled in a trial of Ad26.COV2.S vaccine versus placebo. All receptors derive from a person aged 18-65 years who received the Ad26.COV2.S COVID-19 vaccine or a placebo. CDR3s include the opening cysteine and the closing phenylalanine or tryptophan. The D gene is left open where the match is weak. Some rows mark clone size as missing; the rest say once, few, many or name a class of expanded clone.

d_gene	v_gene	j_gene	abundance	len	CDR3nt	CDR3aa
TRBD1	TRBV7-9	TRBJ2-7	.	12	TGTGCCAGCAGCTCATCAGGGGGCGAGCAGTACTTC	CASSSSGGEQYF
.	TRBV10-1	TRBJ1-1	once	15	TGCGCCAGCAGTGAAGCAGGTATTGAGGGCACTGAAGCTTTCTTT	CASSEAGIEGTEAFF
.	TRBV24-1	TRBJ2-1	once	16	TGTGCCACCAGTGGACCGGGCCTTAGCTCCTACAATGAGCAGTTCTTC	CATSGPGLSSYNEQFF
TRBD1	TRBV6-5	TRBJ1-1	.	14	TGTGCCAGCAGTCCACAGGGGCTGGGAACTGAAGCTTTCTTT	CASSPQGLGTEAFF
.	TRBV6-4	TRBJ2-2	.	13	TGTGCCAGCAGTCCCCTGGGAGCCGGGGAGCTGTTTTTT	CASSPLGAGELFF
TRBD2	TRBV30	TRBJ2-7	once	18	TGTGCCTGGACTTATTCCCCCGGGACTAGCGGGAGGCCCCACGAGCAGTACTTC	CAWTYSPGTSGRPHEQYF
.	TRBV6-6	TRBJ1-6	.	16	TGTGCCAGCAGTTACTCGAGAAGGCAGGCGGATTCACCCCTCCACTTT	CASSYSRRQADSPLHF
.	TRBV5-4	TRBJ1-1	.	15	TGTGCCAGCAGCTCATACAGGGATGTGGGTACTGAAGCTTTCTTT	CASSSYRDVGTEAFF
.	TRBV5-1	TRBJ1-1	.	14	TGCGCCAGCGCCTTGAGAGGGGGAGGCACTGAAGCTTTCTTT	CASALRGGGTEAFF
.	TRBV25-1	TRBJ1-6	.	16	TGTGCCAGCAGTGAGGCATTAGGAACAAGTAATTCACCCCTCCACTTT	CASSEALGTSNSPLHF
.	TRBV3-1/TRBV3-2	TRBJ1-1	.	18	TGTGCCAGCAGCCAAGATTGGGGGGTGGGCAGGCAGGACACTGAAGCTTTCTTT	CASSQDWGVGRQDTEAFF
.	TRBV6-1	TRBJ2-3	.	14	TGTGCCAGCAGTGACGTGGGAAACACAGATACGCAGTATTTT	CASSDVGNTDTQYF
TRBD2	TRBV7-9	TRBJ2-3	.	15	TGTGCCAGCAGCTTCGGCGGGAGTGGCGCAGATACGCAGTATTTT	CASSFGGSGADTQYF
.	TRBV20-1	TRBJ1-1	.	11	TGCAGTGCTAGGGGGGCCACTGAAGCTTTCTTT	CSARGATEAFF
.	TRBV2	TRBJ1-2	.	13	TGTGCCAGCAGTGATCAGGTTAACTATGGCTACACCTTC	CASSDQVNYGYTF
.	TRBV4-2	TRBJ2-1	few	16	TGTGCCAGCAGCCAAGTTCAGACCACATATTACAATGAGCAGTTCTTC	CASSQVQTTYYNEQFF
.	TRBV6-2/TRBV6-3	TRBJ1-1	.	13	TGTGCCAGCAGTTACTCGGCAAGTGGCGAAGCTTTCTTT	CASSYSASGEAFF
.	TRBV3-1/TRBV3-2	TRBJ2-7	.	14	TGTGCCAGCAGCCCAACACATCGCGGCTACGAGCAGTACTTC	CASSPTHRGYEQYF
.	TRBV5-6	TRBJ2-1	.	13	TGTGCCAGCAGCTGGAGCCGAGGGGATGAGCAGTTCTTC	CASSWSRGDEQFF
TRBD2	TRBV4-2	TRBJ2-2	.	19	TGTGCCAGCAGCCAAGATCCTCCTAGCGGGGGGTCATACACCGGGGAGCTGTTTTTT	CASSQDPPSGGSYTGELFF
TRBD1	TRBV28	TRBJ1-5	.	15	TGTGCCAGCAGTTTCGGACAGGGGAACTTACAGCCCCAGCATTTT	CASSFGQGNLQPQHF
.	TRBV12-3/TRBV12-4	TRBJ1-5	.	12	TGTGCCCCAGATCAGGGACCACAGCCCCAGCATTTT	CAPDQGPQPQHF
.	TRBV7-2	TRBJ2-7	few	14	TGTGCCAGCAGCTTAGCGCTGGACAGATACGAGCAGTACTTC	CASSLALDRYEQYF
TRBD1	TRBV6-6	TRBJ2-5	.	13	TGTGCCAGCACCCCGGACAGGGAGGAGACCCAGTACTTC	CASTPDREETQYF
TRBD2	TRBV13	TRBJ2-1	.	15	TGTGCCAGCAGCTCGACTAGCGGGGGCTACAATGAGCAGTTCTTC	CASSSTSGGYNEQFF
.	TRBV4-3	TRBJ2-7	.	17	TGCGCCAGCAGCCAGACCCCCCCCCTTGGCGTAGTGGGCGAGCAGTACTTC	CASSQTPPLGVVGEQYF
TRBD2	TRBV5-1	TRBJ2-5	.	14	TGCGCCAGCAGCTGGGGAGGGCCGCAAGAGACCCAGTACTTC	CASSWGGPQETQYF
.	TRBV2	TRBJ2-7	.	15	TGTGCCAGCGTCATGATGAGAGGCCATTTTGACGAGCAGTACTTC	CASVMMRGHFDEQYF
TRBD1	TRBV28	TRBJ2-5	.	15	TGTGCCAGCAGTCGACAGGGGGCGTACCAAGAGACCCAGTACTTC	CASSRQGAYQETQYF
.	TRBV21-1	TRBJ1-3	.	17	TGTGCCAGCAGCAAAGCTGACAGGGGTCACTCTGGAAACACCATATATTTT	CASSKADRGHSGNTIYF
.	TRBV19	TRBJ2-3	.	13	TGTGCCTCGCTCGGGGGTGACACAGATACGCAGTATTTT	CASLGGDTDTQYF
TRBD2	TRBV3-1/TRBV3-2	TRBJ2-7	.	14	TGTGCCAGCAGCCGGTCGGGAGGGCCGTTCGAGCAGTACTTC	CASSRSGGPFEQYF
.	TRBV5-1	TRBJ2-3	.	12	TGCGCCAGCAGTACAGAGGCAGATACGCAGTATTTT	CASSTEADTQYF
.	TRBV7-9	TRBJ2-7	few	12	TGTGCCAGCAGCTTAGGTTCACACGAGCAGTACTTC	CASSLGSHEQYF
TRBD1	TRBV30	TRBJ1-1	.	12	TGTGCCTGGACCCCCGGGACAGGGTCAGCTTTCTTT	CAWTPGTGSAFF
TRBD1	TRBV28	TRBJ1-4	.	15	TGTGCCAGCAGTCGAGCCGGGACAGGGGTTGAAAAACTGTTTTTT	CASSRAGTGVEKLFF
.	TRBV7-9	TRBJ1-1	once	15	TGTGCCAGCAGCTTAGATGTTGGGGTTAACACTGAAGCTTTCTTT	CASSLDVGVNTEAFF
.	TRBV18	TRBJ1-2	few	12	TGTGCCAGCTCACCGGCGGGGGATGGCTACACCTTC	CASSPAGDGYTF
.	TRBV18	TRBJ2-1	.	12	TGTGCCAGCTCACAACAGAGGAATGAGCAGTTCTTC	CASSQQRNEQFF
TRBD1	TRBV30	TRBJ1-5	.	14	TGTGCCTGGAGCCAAGGACAGGGGGATCAGCCCCAGCATTTT	CAWSQGQGDQPQHF
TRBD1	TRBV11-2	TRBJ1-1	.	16	TGTGCCAGCAGTACGCCCATCTATGGACAGGGTGCCGAAGCTTTCTTT	CASSTPIYGQGAEAFF
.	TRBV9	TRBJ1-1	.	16	TGTGCCAGCAGCGCGGGGTTAGAAACAGGGTTAACTGAAGCTTTCTTT	CASSAGLETGLTEAFF
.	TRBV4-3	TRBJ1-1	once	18	TGCGCCAGCAGCCAAGATCTGGCAGGGACCTCAATGAACACTGAAGCTTTCTTT	CASSQDLAGTSMNTEAFF
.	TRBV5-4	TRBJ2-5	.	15	TGTGCCAGCAGCTCCCGACTGAGCGTTAGTGAGACCCAGTACTTC	CASSSRLSVSETQYF
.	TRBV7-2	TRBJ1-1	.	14	TGTGCCAGCAGCTTAGTGTCGGGGGTTCCTGAAGCTTTCTTT	CASSLVSGVPEAFF
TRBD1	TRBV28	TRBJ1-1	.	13	TGTGCCAGCAGTTTTAGGCGGGACAGTGAAGCTTTCTTT	CASSFRRDSEAFF
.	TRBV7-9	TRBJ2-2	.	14	TGTGCCAGCAGACCTGACCAGAACACCGGGGAGCTGTTTTTT	CASRPDQNTGELFF
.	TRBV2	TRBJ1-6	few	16	TGTGCCAGCAGTCGCCGGGACATCTCCTATAATTCACCCCTCCACTTT	CASSRRDISYNSPLHF
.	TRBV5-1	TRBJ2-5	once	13	TGCGCCAGCAGTCCGGCAGGGAAAGAGACCCAGTACTTC	CASSPAGKETQYF
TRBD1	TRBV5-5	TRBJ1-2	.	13	TGTGCCAGCAGCTCCGACAGGGTCTATGGCTACACCTTC	CASSSDRVYGYTF
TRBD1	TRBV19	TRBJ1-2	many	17	TGTGCCAGTAGGCGGACAGGGGGGACTCTGCGGAACTATGGCTACACCTTC	CASRRTGGTLRNYGYTF
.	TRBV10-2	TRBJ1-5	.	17	TGCGCCAGCAGTGAGCAGAAGGGGGTTCCTAGCAATCAGCCCCAGCATTTT	CASSEQKGVPSNQPQHF
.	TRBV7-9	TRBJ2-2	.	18	TGTGCCAGCCGGGCCCCTAACGGGAGAGGCAGAAGTGCCGGGGAGCTGTTTTTT	CASRAPNGRGRSAGELFF
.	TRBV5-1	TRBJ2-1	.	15	TGCGCCAGCAGCTTAAGGGACCCTAACTACAATGAGCAGTTCTTC	CASSLRDPNYNEQFF